The entry below gives a single T cell receptor (beta chain) sequence along with its context. The V gene lost 7 bases and the J gene lost 5 bases, with 18 bases spanning the gap. The germline CDR1 and CDR2 sequences are LNHNV and YYDKDF (reference sequence). The CDR3 is made up of 15 amino acids. Generated by immunoSEQ multiplex PCR, the TCRdb table keeps only in-frame clones and is missing some. The table shows just over 2,000,000 clones, with 85% to 95% occurring only once. This specimen comes from a study of shared clonotypes between healthy human individuals. Whole-study context: Plates per donor: three CD4 naive, three CD4 memory, two CD8 naive, one CD8 memory.

Naivety among CD8 cells was defined by CD45RO negativity and positive CCR7 selection, thereby excluding terminally differentiated effector memory CD45RA+ cells. Input material: naive CD8+ T cells sorted from blood. This clonotype originated in a man aged 18 to 35 in good health. The genes are TRBV15 and TRBJ2-1, with a possible D match to TRBD2 (7 bases). CDR3 residues: CATTPRRGGDNEQFF. Here the CDR3 DNA reads TGTGCCACCACACCGCGGAGGGGGGGTGACAATGAGCAGTTCTTC. Full variable domain (rest looked up from reference TRBV15 and TRBJ2-1): DAMVIQNPRYQVTQFGKPVTLSCSQTLNHNVMYWYQQKSSQAPKLLFHYYDKDFNNEADTPDNFQSRRPNTSFCFLDIRSPGLGDTAMYLCATTPRRGGDNEQFFGPGTRLTVL.